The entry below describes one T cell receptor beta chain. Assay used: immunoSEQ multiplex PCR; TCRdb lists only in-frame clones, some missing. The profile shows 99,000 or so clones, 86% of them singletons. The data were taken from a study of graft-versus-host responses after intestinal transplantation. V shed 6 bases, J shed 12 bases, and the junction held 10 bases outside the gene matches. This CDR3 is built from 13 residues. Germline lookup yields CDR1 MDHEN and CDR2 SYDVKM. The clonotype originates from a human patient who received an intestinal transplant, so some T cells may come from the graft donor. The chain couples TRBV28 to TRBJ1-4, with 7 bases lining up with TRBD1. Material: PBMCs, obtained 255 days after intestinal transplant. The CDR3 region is CASSQTGFEELFF. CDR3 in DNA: TGTGCCAGCAGCCAGACAGGGTTTGAGGAACTGTTTTTT.